This is a list of T cell receptor beta chains from one sample in a study of technical replicates of blood from a few donors. Here immunoSEQ multiplex PCR was the method, and the copy in TCRdb shows in-frame clones only, minus some. Among tens of thousands of clones listed, approximately 92% were seen once. What was sequenced was T cells isolated from PBMCs. The source is a human donor in good health. CDR3s include the opening cysteine and the closing phenylalanine or tryptophan. Each record gives: J gene, D gene, V gene, CDR3 protein. The D gene is left open where the match is weak.

>TRBJ2-2|TRBD2|TRBV9
CASRLAGSNTGELFF
>TRBJ2-7|-|TRBV2
CASSEVGGSYEQYF
>TRBJ2-3|-|TRBV2
CASRQTEGGDTQYF
>TRBJ1-4|TRBD1|TRBV6-1
CASSEPLGGDRVWEKLFF
>TRBJ2-5|-|TRBV29-1
CSVTASAKTQYF
>TRBJ1-1|-|TRBV5-4
CASNFKGDYPTEAFF
>TRBJ1-3|-|TRBV10-3
CAIRGSGNTIYF
>TRBJ1-1|TRBD1|TRBV10-1
CASSDARTGNTEAFF
>TRBJ1-1|TRBD1|TRBV7-9
CASSSQGAGTEAFF
>TRBJ2-1|TRBD2|TRBV28
CASSLRSLAGGLNEQFF
>TRBJ1-2|-|TRBV7-9
CASSLGAGNYGYTF
>TRBJ2-7|TRBD1|TRBV6-1
CAVGDRGYPQYEQYF
>TRBJ1-2|TRBD1|TRBV19
CASTARRGHGYTF
>TRBJ2-5|-|TRBV10-3
CAISVQRGKETQYF
>TRBJ1-1|TRBD1|TRBV7-9
CASSLYGTGGMRNTEAFF
>TRBJ2-1|TRBD1|TRBV7-9
CASSLGYGQGALGDNEQFF
>TRBJ1-2|TRBD1|TRBV23-1
CASTKTGPDYTF
>TRBJ2-1|-|TRBV2
CASSSGGIYPAEQFF
>TRBJ2-5|-|TRBV6-1
CASSDATETQYF